This TCR beta chain came from a study of patients and donors after allogeneic stem cell transplantation. A single record per CDR3 protein comes from TCRdb applying MiXCR to the RT-PCR reads. The sample shows around 200,000 distinct CDR3 sequences, more than 35% of them seen only once. This CDR3 comprises 14 residues. The germline V and J ends were trimmed by 4 bases and 2 bases, with 14 bases remaining between them. The germline gives CDR1 DFQATT, CDR2 SNEGSKA (reference sequence). The sequenced sample consisted of blood, either unsorted or a sorted T cell fraction (not recorded which). This rearrangement joins TRBV20-1 to TRBJ1-2, with D perhaps TRBD1 (5 bases). This sequence originates from a human donor who was either an allogeneic HSCT recipient or a stem cell or donor lymphocyte infusion donor (not recorded which). It is not recorded whose cells these are; they may come from a transplant donor. The CDR3, as DNA: TGCAGTGCTACCCGGGACTCCGGGAACTATGGCTACACCTTC. This translates into CSATRDSGNYGYTF.